This entry lists 28 T cell receptor beta chains sequenced from one sample in a study of blood T cell repertoires in COVID-19 (TCRdb year 2020). Receptors were amplified or captured by the immunoSEQ multiplex PCR assay. The immuneACCESS repertoire file appears here via TCRdb, limited to in-frame rearrangements. These files lack a portion of the clones; in checked studies, under half of the deficit traces to unresolved V genes, and the cause of the others is not known. In all, the sample holds approximately 300,000 clones, and 89% of those were seen once. The ten largest clones add up to around 6% of the sample. Sequenced: peripheral blood. The source of these receptors is a man younger than 35 who had recovered from COVID-19.

The chain joins TRBV6-1 to TRBJ2-7, with 8 positions matching TRBD2. Germline values: CDR1 MNHNS, CDR2 SASEGT. The CDR3 sequence is 14 residues long. V gave up 2 bases and J gave up 5 bases; unmatched junction bases: 5. The CDR3: CASSESGSVHEQYF. The CDR3 nucleotides read TGTGCCAGCAGTGAAAGCGGGAGTGTCCACGAGCAGTACTTC.

The chain employs TRBV5-6 and TRBJ2-4, with 7 bases lining up with TRBD1. Trimming removed 1 base from V and 2 bases from J; junction bases left unmatched: 3. Germline assignment: CDR1 SGHDT and CDR2 YYEEEE. This CDR3 contains 15 residues. Written as DNA, the CDR3 is TGTGCCAGCAGCTTGACAGGGGAAACCAAAAACATTCAGTACTTC. Protein sequence: CASSLTGETKNIQYF. Complete variable domain (other parts from reference TRBV5-6 and TRBJ2-4): DAGVTQSPTHLIKTRGQQVTLRCSPKSGHDTVSWYQQALGQGPQFIFQYYEEEERQRGNFPDRFSGHQFPNYSSELNVNALLLGDSALYLCASSLTGETKNIQYFGAGTRLSVL.

The V call is TRBV6-6, the J call TRBJ2-7; TRBD2 agrees at 7 bases. The J segment lost 2 bases and the V segment lost 0 bases, leaving 4 bases of the junction unmatched. Looked up from germline, CDR1 is MNHNY and CDR2 is SVGAGI (reference sequence). The CDR3 extends over 15 amino acids. CDR3 in amino acids: CASSYSASGTYEQYF. The CDR3 DNA reads as TGTGCCAGCAGTTACTCGGCTAGCGGCACCTACGAGCAGTACTTC.

V is TRBV4-1 and J is TRBJ1-2; tentatively, D is TRBD1 (5 bases). Germline CDR1 and CDR2: MGHRA and YSYEKL. The CDR3 is 15 amino acids. With 0 bases removed from V and 2 bases from J, the gap between germline ends came to 10 bases. DNA for the CDR3: TGCGCCAGCAGCCAAGATTTTGACAGAAACTATGGCTACACCTTC. Protein: CASSQDFDRNYGYTF.

V is TRBV6-1 and J is TRBJ1-2, with unresolved D. Trimming left V 3 bases short and J 4 bases short, with 9 bases between. Germline CDR1 is MNHNS and CDR2 is SASEGT. The CDR3 covers 13 residues. CDR3 coding DNA: TGTGCCAGCAGTGACCTTATTTCCTATGGCTACACCTTC. The encoded protein is CASSDLISYGYTF.

The J gene is TRBJ1-2, the V gene TRBV29-1; TRBD1 agrees at 10 bases. This CDR3 is built from 16 residues. The germline V gene encodes CDR1 SQVTM and CDR2 ANQGSEA. V gave up 0 bases and J gave up 2 bases; unmatched junction bases: 6. This chain's CDR3 is CSVEDWGQGKNYGYTF. CDR3 nucleotide sequence: TGCAGCGTTGAAGATTGGGGACAGGGGAAGAACTATGGCTACACCTTC.

In DNA form, the CDR3 reads TGTGCCAGCAGCCCCGGACACAACTCGCAGTTCTTC. Protein: CASSPGHNSQFF. This rearrangement joins TRBV7-9 to TRBJ2-1; the D gene is possibly TRBD1 (5 bases). The CDR3 sequence is 12 residues long. Looked up from germline, CDR1 is SEHNR and CDR2 is FQNEAQ (reference sequence). The V end lost 5 bases, the J end lost 12 bases, and 14 bases lay between the germline ends.

The gene calls are TRBV27 and TRBJ1-2; a possible D gene is TRBD1 (5 bases). This CDR3 contains 15 residues. Trimming pared 7 bases from V and 2 bases from J, leaving 17 bases between. The germline CDR1 and CDR2 sequences are MNHEY and SMNVEV (reference sequence). The CDR3 nucleotides read TGTGCCAGCAACACCAAGGGGCCGATGAACTATGGCTACACCTTC. Encoded protein: CASNTKGPMNYGYTF.

The rearrangement uses TRBV4-2 and TRBJ2-1; 7 positions agree with TRBD2. Germline V gene sequence: CDR1 LGHNA, CDR2 YNFKEQ. The CDR3 has 14 amino acids. The V segment lost 6 bases and the J segment 4 bases; nucleotides outside the gene matches: 6. CDR3 sequence reads: CASRGSGGYNEQFF. The CDR3 bases are TGTGCCAGCAGGGGGTCGGGGGGATACAATGAGCAGTTCTTC.

Points on this clone: This may be a read error: a much more frequent sequence differs by one nucleotide. The same CDR3 arises from other DNA sequences in this sample as well. The gene calls are TRBV19 and TRBJ2-7; 7 bases agree with TRBD1. CDR1 is LNHDA, CDR2 SQIVND, per germline (reference sequence). Trimming removed 3 bases from V and 2 bases from J; junction bases left unmatched: 4. CDR3 length: 14 amino acids. The CDR3 bases are TGTGCCAGTAGTATGGGCCAGGGGGCCTACGAGCAGTACTTC. Residues: CASSMGQGAYEQYF.

The genes are TRBV7-9 and TRBJ2-7; possible D gene TRBD1, 6 bases. This CDR3 is built from 15 residues. From germline, CDR1 is SEHNR and CDR2 FQNEAQ (reference sequence). Between the trimmed V and J ends, which lost 1 base and 3 bases, there was a span of 13 bases. In DNA, the CDR3 is TGTGCCAGCAGCTTAGAGCCGGACAGCGACTACGAGCAGTACTTC. Translated: CASSLEPDSDYEQYF.

The gene calls are TRBV4-2 and TRBJ2-7; the D gene is possibly TRBD2 (6 bases). The CDR3 consists of 15 residues. V shed 1 base and J shed 3 bases, with 13 bases lying between them. The germline V gene has CDR1 LGHNA and CDR2 YNFKEQ. The CDR3 sequence is CASSQGGGTDYEQYF. The CDR3 DNA reads as TGTGCCAGCAGCCAAGGGGGCGGGACGGACTACGAGCAGTACTTC.

The chain carries TRBV20-1 and TRBJ1-2; D ambiguous. The length of the CDR3 is 11 residues. The germline gives CDR1 DFQATT, CDR2 SNEGSKA (reference sequence). V shed 3 bases and J shed 6 bases, with 8 bases lying between them. CDR3 coding DNA: TGCAGTGCTAGGATAGAAAATGGCTACACCTTC. This encodes CSARIENGYTF.

This sequence joins TRBV2 and TRBJ1-5, with 12 positions matching TRBD1. The germline V gene encodes CDR1 SNHLY and CDR2 FYNNEI. CDR3 length: 20 amino acids. Trimming at V came to 5 bases and at J to 0 bases, leaving 14 bases not matched to a gene. CDR3 protein: CASSTRSGTGGSGSNQPQHF. CDR3 bases: TGTGCCAGCAGTACCCGCTCTGGGACAGGGGGCTCTGGTAGCAATCAGCCCCAGCATTTT.

This clone has only one observation. The chain joins TRBV6-5 to TRBJ1-2; D unclear. Germline CDR1 reads MNHEY; CDR2 reads SVGAGI. The CDR3 extends over 12 amino acids. The germline V and J ends were trimmed by 6 bases and 1 base, with 6 bases remaining between them. CDR3 loop: CASSSVNYGYTF. Here the CDR3 DNA reads TGTGCCAGCAGCTCAGTTAACTATGGCTACACCTTC.

The chain uses TRBV7-2 and TRBJ2-7; 10 bases align to TRBD1. With V trimmed by 4 bases and J by 4 bases, 4 bases remained unmatched. Germline assignment: CDR1 SGHTA and CDR2 FQGNSA. The CDR3 consists of 14 residues. The CDR3 nucleotides read TGTGCCAGCAGCTCTCGGACAGGGGGTTACGAGCAGTACTTC. Its protein is CASSSRTGGYEQYF.

This clone was observed a few times. The chain carries TRBV6-6 and TRBJ2-1; TRBD2 matches 15 bases. The CDR3 consists of 20 residues. Germline V gives CDR1 MNHNY, CDR2 SVGAGI (reference sequence). Germline trimming cut 6 bases from V and 0 bases from J; bases unmatched to any gene: 12. CDR3 protein: CASSHPGLAGGGLSYNEQFF. CDR3 nucleotide sequence: TGTGCCAGCAGCCACCCGGGACTAGCGGGGGGCGGACTCTCCTACAATGAGCAGTTCTTC.

CDR3 DNA: TGCGCCAGCAGCTCACTAACAGGGGGAGACTATGGCTACACCTTC. Protein: CASSSLTGGDYGYTF. V usage is TRBV5-1 and J usage is TRBJ1-2, with 8 bases that match TRBD1. CDR3 length: 15 residues. Trimming cost V 3 bases and J 3 bases; bases outside gene matches: 7. Germline assignment: CDR1 SGHRS and CDR2 YFSETQ.

The chain recombines TRBV25-1 with TRBJ2-5; 7 nucleotides line up with TRBD2. CDR1 is MGHDK, CDR2 SYGVNS, per germline. Trimming took 3 bases from V and 1 from J; bases not matched to a gene: 5. The CDR3 covers 15 residues. CDR3 amino acids: CASSDPRTSQETQYF. The DNA of the CDR3 is TGTGCCAGCAGTGATCCTCGGACTAGCCAAGAGACCCAGTACTTC.

J is TRBJ2-2 and V is TRBV6-2 or TRBV6-3; D gene unclear. Trimming took 5 bases from V and 8 from J, leaving 6 bases between them. Germline-derived CDR1 and CDR2 are MNHEY and SVGEGT. The CDR3 spans 11 residues. CDR3 loop: CASSIGGELFF. The CDR3 region has the DNA TGTGCCAGCAGTATCGGGGGGGAGCTGTTTTTT.

The genes are TRBV7-8 and TRBJ2-7; 8 bases fit TRBD2. V gave up 4 bases and J gave up 6 bases; unmatched junction bases: 8. This CDR3 has 14 amino acids. Looked up from germline, CDR1 is SGHVS and CDR2 is FQNEAQ. As DNA, the CDR3 is TGTGCCAGCAGCTCAAATCCGGGACTAGGCGAGCAGTACTTC. Protein sequence: CASSSNPGLGEQYF. Using reference TRBV7-8 and TRBJ2-7 for the parts outside the CDR3, the full variable domain is GAGVSQSPRYKVAKRGQDVALRCDPISGHVSLFWYQQALGQGPEFLTYFQNEAQLDKSGLPSDRFFAERPEGSVSTLKIQRTQQEDSAVYLCASSSNPGLGEQYFGPGTRLTVT.

V usage is TRBV6-5 and J usage is TRBJ1-1; D gene ambiguous. The germline gives CDR1 MNHEY, CDR2 SVGAGI. Trimming removed 0 bases from V and 4 bases from J, with 12 bases in between. The CDR3 covers 15 residues. The CDR3 spells CASSYSERDGTEAFF. DNA for the CDR3: TGTGCCAGCAGTTACTCTGAGAGGGATGGCACTGAAGCTTTCTTT.

The chain recombines TRBV5-6 with TRBJ2-5; D is perhaps TRBD1 (5 bases). CDR3 length equals 16 residues. CDR1 and CDR2 from the germline V gene are SGHDT and YYEEEE. V was shortened by 2 bases and J by 0 bases, with 14 bases between the two germline ends. CDR3 sequence reads: CASSFRQQGYQETQYF. The CDR3 DNA reads as TGTGCCAGCAGCTTCAGACAGCAAGGGTACCAAGAGACCCAGTACTTC.

This clone was detected only a few times. This rearrangement joins TRBV24-1 to TRBJ1-6; D gene ambiguous. V shed 0 bases and J shed 4 bases, with 3 bases lying between them. The CDR3 is 14 amino acids. Germline values: CDR1 KGHDR, CDR2 SFDVKD. In DNA, the CDR3 is TGTGCCACCAGTGATTTGACATATAATTCACCCCTCCACTTT. It translates to CATSDLTYNSPLHF.

A word on this clone: A junction end diverges from the germline sequence, so it may reflect a read error. CDR3 loop: CATGKGDNKQFF. CDR3 bases: TGTGCCACCGGAAAGGGGGACAATAAGCAGTTCTTC. The chain has TRBV12-3 or TRBV12-4 and TRBJ2-1; a possible D gene is TRBD1 (6 bases). CDR3 size: 12 residues.

This clone has a handful of counts. The rearrangement links TRBV5-1 to TRBJ1-1; TRBD1 matches 9 bases. The CDR3 extends over 15 amino acids. With 3 bases clipped from V and 2 bases from J, the junction kept 5 bases outside the gene matches. Germline CDR1 SGHRS, CDR2 YFSETQ. DNA of the CDR3: TGCGCCAGCAGCTCGGGACAGGGAGGTAACACTGAAGCTTTCTTT. Translation gives CASSSGQGGNTEAFF. The full variable domain, completed using reference TRBV5-1 and TRBJ1-1, is KAGVTQTPRYLIKTRGQQVTLSCSPISGHRSVSWYQQTPGQGLQFLFEYFSETQRNKGNFPGRFSGRQFSNSRSEMNVSTLELGDSALYLCASSSGQGGNTEAFFGQGTRLTVV.

The chain uses TRBV6-5 and TRBJ2-3, with D uncertain. Germline lookup yields CDR1 MNHEY and CDR2 SVGAGI. The CDR3 runs to 13 residues. Between the trimmed V and J ends, which lost 0 bases and 4 bases, there was a span of 5 bases. In nucleotides, the CDR3 is TGTGCCAGCAGTTACTCGGAGTCAGATACGCAGTATTTT. The encoded protein is CASSYSESDTQYF.

This chain links TRBV18 with TRBJ1-2; D gene unclear. Germline V gene lookup returns CDR1 KGHSH and CDR2 LQKENI. The CDR3 extends over 16 amino acids. The V and J ends lost 3 bases and 5 bases respectively, with 19 bases between them. The CDR3 region is CASSPLEAGISYGYTF. In DNA, the CDR3 is TGTGCCAGCTCACCCCTTGAAGCGGGAATTTCATATGGCTACACCTTC.